This is a list of T cell receptor beta chains from one sample in a study of blood T cell repertoires in COVID-19. Using immunoSEQ multiplex PCR, the repertoire was profiled, and TCRdb retains in-frame clones only, with some absent. The data show around 140,000 clones, 84% seen once. Sequenced material: peripheral blood. These receptors were taken from a man between 60 and 70 years old with acute or convalescent COVID-19. Both conserved end residues are part of each CDR3. Each record gives: J gene, clone size, V gene, D gene, CDR3 protein, CDR3 DNA. The D gene is left open where the match is weak. Not every row has a clone size; where given, it reads once, few, many or a size class.

>TRBJ2-1|-|TRBV14|-
CTSSPRPDTLSYNEQFF
TGTACCAGCAGCCCCCGTCCGGACACCCTTTCCTACAATGAGCAGTTCTTC
>TRBJ2-1|-|TRBV29-1|TRBD2
CSKGLAGVENEQFF
TGCAGCAAGGGACTAGCGGGAGTAGAGAATGAGCAGTTCTTC
>TRBJ2-3|-|TRBV12-3/TRBV12-4|-
CASRAGPPDTQYF
TGTGCCAGCAGGGCAGGGCCTCCAGATACGCAGTATTTT
>TRBJ1-4|once|TRBV9|-
CASSADLTNEKLFF
TGTGCCAGCAGCGCCGACTTAACTAATGAAAAACTGTTTTTT
>TRBJ1-4|once|TRBV5-1|-
CASSPRGDMGRNEKLFF
TGCGCCAGCAGCCCACGAGGGGACATGGGAAGGAATGAAAAACTGTTTTTT
>TRBJ2-5|-|TRBV6-5|-
CASSYSAGYQETQYF
TGTGCCAGCAGTTACTCGGCGGGGTACCAAGAGACCCAGTACTTC
>TRBJ1-5|-|TRBV19|-
CASSIGPGRYNQPQHF
TGTGCCAGTAGTATAGGTCCAGGGCGATACAATCAGCCCCAGCATTTT
>TRBJ2-1|-|TRBV7-9|TRBD2
CASSSGLAVTSYNEQFF
TGTGCCAGCAGCTCGGGACTAGCGGTCACCTCCTACAATGAGCAGTTCTTC
>TRBJ2-7|-|TRBV6-5|TRBD2
CASRTSGSQYEQYF
TGTGCCAGCAGGACTAGCGGGAGTCAATACGAGCAGTACTTC
>TRBJ2-2|-|TRBV5-4|TRBD2
CASSLSGSHTGELFF
TGTGCCAGCAGCTTGAGCGGGAGTCACACCGGGGAGCTGTTTTTT
>TRBJ2-5|-|TRBV29-1|TRBD1
CSIKGQGTQETQYF
TGCAGCATAAAGGGACAGGGGACCCAAGAGACCCAGTACTTC
>TRBJ2-5|-|TRBV19|-
CASSMIGLEETQYF
TGTGCCAGTAGTATGATAGGACTGGAAGAGACCCAGTACTTC
>TRBJ1-1|-|TRBV6-2/TRBV6-3|-
CASSYMVVTGTSNTEAFF
TGTGCCAGCAGTTACATGGTAGTAACAGGGACGTCAAACACTGAAGCTTTCTTT
>TRBJ2-3|-|TRBV7-9|TRBD2
CASSLWLAATEVRDTQYF
TGTGCCAGCAGCTTATGGCTAGCGGCAACCGAGGTACGCGATACGCAGTATTTT
>TRBJ1-4|-|TRBV3-1/TRBV3-2|TRBD1
CASKPRTGGANEKLFF
TGTGCCAGCAAACCTCGGACAGGAGGAGCTAATGAAAAACTGTTTTTT
>TRBJ2-3|-|TRBV5-5|TRBD2
CASSLPLAGRDTQYF
TGTGCCAGCAGCCTACCCTTAGCGGGAAGGGATACGCAGTATTTT
>TRBJ2-7|few|TRBV7-9|-
CASSLGVVNYEQYF
TGTGCCAGCAGCTTAGGTGTAGTAAACTACGAGCAGTACTTC
>TRBJ2-5|once|TRBV12-3/TRBV12-4|-
CASSSSQYF
TGTGCCAGCAGTTCATCCCAGTACTTC
>TRBJ1-1|-|TRBV5-5|TRBD1
CASSSFRDRSTEAFF
TGTGCCAGCAGCTCATTTCGGGACAGGAGCACTGAAGCTTTCTTT
>TRBJ1-2|-|TRBV7-2|TRBD1
CASSRTGVNYGYTF
TGTGCCAGCAGCAGGACAGGGGTTAACTATGGCTACACCTTC
>TRBJ2-2|-|TRBV5-1|-
CASSLNVLTGELFF
TGCGCCAGCAGCTTAAATGTTCTGACCGGGGAGCTGTTTTTT
>TRBJ2-7|-|TRBV10-1|TRBD1
CASSESGQPPQYF
TGCGCCAGCAGTGAGTCGGGACAGCCTCCCCAGTACTTC
>TRBJ2-1|-|TRBV10-3|-
CAISDGGGSYNEQFF
TGTGCCATCAGTGACGGGGGAGGCTCCTACAATGAGCAGTTCTTC
>TRBJ1-1|once|TRBV5-1|-
CASSLPSSGEKNTEAFF
TGCGCCAGCAGCCTCCCCAGTTCGGGGGAGAAGAACACTGAAGCTTTCTTT
>TRBJ2-1|-|TRBV6-4|TRBD2
CASSPEGGRANEQFF
TGTGCCAGCAGTCCGGAAGGCGGGAGAGCGAATGAGCAGTTCTTC
>TRBJ2-7|once|TRBV27|-
CASSRPTGSEQYF
TGTGCCAGCAGTCGCCCAACAGGGTCCGAGCAGTACTTC
>TRBJ2-1|-|TRBV19|TRBD2
CASSIGGLAVNEQFF
TGTGCCAGTAGTATAGGGGGACTAGCGGTCAATGAGCAGTTCTTC
>TRBJ2-5|few|TRBV6-4|TRBD1
CASSERTGGLETQYF
TGTGCCAGCAGCGAAAGGACAGGGGGCTTGGAGACCCAGTACTTC
>TRBJ2-1|once|TRBV19|TRBD1
CASSIKGARGEQFF
TGTGCCAGTAGTATTAAGGGGGCCAGGGGTGAGCAGTTCTTC
>TRBJ1-5|-|TRBV15|-
CATSRELVRHSNQPQHF
TGTGCCACCAGCAGAGAACTAGTCAGACATAGCAATCAGCCCCAGCATTTT
>TRBJ1-4|-|TRBV2|-
CASSEFEGWLFF
TGTGCCAGCAGTGAGTTTGAGGGATGGCTGTTTTTT
>TRBJ1-1|once|TRBV5-1|TRBD1
CASSAITGVVGNTEAFF
TGCGCCAGCAGCGCAATTACAGGGGTCGTGGGGAACACTGAAGCTTTCTTT
>TRBJ1-1|few|TRBV6-5|-
CASRAMGGLNTEAFF
TGTGCCAGCAGGGCTATGGGGGGATTGAACACTGAAGCTTTCTTT
>TRBJ2-3|-|TRBV11-1|-
CASSTAGGTDTQYF
TGTGCCAGCAGCACGGCAGGGGGCACAGATACGCAGTATTTT
>TRBJ1-3|-|TRBV5-4|-
CASSAGSPSGNTIYF
TGTGCCAGCAGCGCAGGATCCCCCTCTGGAAACACCATATATTTT
>TRBJ2-4|-|TRBV18|TRBD1
CASSPGTGLGAKNIQYF
TGTGCCAGCTCACCAGGGACAGGGTTGGGAGCCAAAAACATTCAGTACTTC
>TRBJ2-2|once|TRBV11-2|TRBD1
CASSPQPGQGAPGELFF
TGTGCCAGCAGCCCCCAGCCGGGACAGGGGGCTCCTGGGGAGCTGTTTTTT
>TRBJ1-4|-|TRBV7-7|-
CASSLTLGNEKLFF
TGTGCCAGCAGCCTCACCCTAGGAAACGAAAAACTGTTTTTT
>TRBJ1-2|-|TRBV5-6|TRBD1
CASSTGQGFYGYTF
TGTGCCAGCAGCACTGGACAGGGATTCTATGGCTACACCTTC
>TRBJ1-4|-|TRBV19|TRBD1
CASSTGTATNEKLFF
TGTGCCAGTAGCACTGGGACAGCAACTAATGAAAAACTGTTTTTT
>TRBJ1-1|few|TRBV12-5|TRBD1
CASGPDRGTWTEAFF
TGTGCTAGTGGTCCGGACAGGGGGACGTGGACTGAAGCTTTCTTT